This TCR beta chain was identified in a study of blood T cell repertoires in COVID-19. The wider study: COVID-19 samples, acute and convalescent, were from the United States, Italy and Spain. T cells, B-cell-depleted T cells, or PBMCs provided the cDNA or gDNA that served as material.

Trimming took off 3 bases at V and 1 base at J, with 4 bases between the two ends. Germline V gives CDR1 SGHAT, CDR2 FQNNGV. This CDR3 region has 13 residues. In the authors' workflow: Using reference gene primer amplification, nucleated cell counts were estimated. Sequencing was performed with immunoSEQ multiplex PCR; in TCRdb, only in-frame clones are kept and a portion is missing. V and J calls and clone size are copied from that table; D and trimming were computed from the DNA. The table lists about 270,000 clones, 75% to 90% of them singletons. Participant ages covered roughly 18 to 89 years across 25 or so US areas.

The chain employs TRBV11-2 and TRBJ1-3; unclear D gene. The sequenced sample consisted of PBMCs or T cells enriched from blood (not recorded which). The receptor's source is a woman between 18 and 29 years old who had recovered from COVID-19. The CDR3: CASSFPSGNTIYF. In nucleotides, the CDR3 is TGTGCCAGCAGCTTTCCATCTGGAAACACCATATATTTT.